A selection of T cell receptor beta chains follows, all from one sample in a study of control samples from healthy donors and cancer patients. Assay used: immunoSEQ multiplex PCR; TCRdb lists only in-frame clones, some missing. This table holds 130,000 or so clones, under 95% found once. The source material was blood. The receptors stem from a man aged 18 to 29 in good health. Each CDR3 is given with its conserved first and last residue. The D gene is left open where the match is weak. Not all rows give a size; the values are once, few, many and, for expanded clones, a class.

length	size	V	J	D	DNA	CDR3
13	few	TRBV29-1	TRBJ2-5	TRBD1	TGCAGCGTTCGGGACAGAGTTCAAGAGACCCAGTACTTC	CSVRDRVQETQYF
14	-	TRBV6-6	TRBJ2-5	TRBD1	TGTGCCAGCGGGGGACAGGGTGGACAAGAGACCCAGTACTTC	CASGGQGGQETQYF
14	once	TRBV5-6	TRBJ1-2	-	TGTGCCAGCAGCGAGGGGACCGCCTTATATGGCTACACCTTC	CASSEGTALYGYTF
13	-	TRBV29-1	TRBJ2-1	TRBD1	TGCAGCGTCGGGACAGGGATAATAGATGAGCAGTTCTTC	CSVGTGIIDEQFF
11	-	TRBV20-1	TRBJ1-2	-	TGCAGTGCTACCATGGTCTATGGCTACACCTTC	CSATMVYGYTF
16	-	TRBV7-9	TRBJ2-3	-	TGTGCCAGCAGCTTAGGATCCTACTCTAGCACAGATACGCAGTATTTT	CASSLGSYSSTDTQYF
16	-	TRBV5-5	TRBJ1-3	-	TGTGCCAGCAGCTTGGGGCCACGGAGCTCTGGAAACACCATATATTTT	CASSLGPRSSGNTIYF
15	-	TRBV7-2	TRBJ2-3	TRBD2	TGTGCCAGCAGCTCCAGACTAGCCGGGACAGATACGCAGTATTTT	CASSSRLAGTDTQYF
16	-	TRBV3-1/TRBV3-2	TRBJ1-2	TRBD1	TGTGCCAGCAGCCACCGGACAGGGGAAAGGAACTATGGCTACACCTTC	CASSHRTGERNYGYTF
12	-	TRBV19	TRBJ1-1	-	TGTGCCAGTGGTGGGGTATACACTGAAGCTTTCTTT	CASGGVYTEAFF
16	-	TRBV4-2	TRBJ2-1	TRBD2	TGTGCCAGCAGCCTTTTTCCTAGCGGGGGTAACAATGAGCAGTTCTTC	CASSLFPSGGNNEQFF
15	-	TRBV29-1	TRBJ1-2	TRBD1	TGCAGCGTTTCGGGCAATTACAGGGGATGGGATGGCTACACCTTC	CSVSGNYRGWDGYTF
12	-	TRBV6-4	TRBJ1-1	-	TGTGCCAGCAGCGGTGGGGGGACTGAAGCTTTCTTT	CASSGGGTEAFF
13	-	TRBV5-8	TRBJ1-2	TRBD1	TGTGCCAGCAGCCGGACAGGGGGGGATGGCTACACCTTC	CASSRTGGDGYTF
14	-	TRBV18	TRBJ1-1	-	TGTGCCAGCTCATCCCCTCCAGAGGACACTGAAGCTTTCTTT	CASSSPPEDTEAFF
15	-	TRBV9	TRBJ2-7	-	TGTGCCAGCAGCGCCTCCGGGACACACTCCTACGAGCAGTACTTC	CASSASGTHSYEQYF
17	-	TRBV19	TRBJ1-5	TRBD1	TGTGCCAGTAGTAATCCCGGGACAGAAAACCTCAATCAGCCCCAGCATTTT	CASSNPGTENLNQPQHF
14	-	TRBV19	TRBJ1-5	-	TGTGCCAGTAGACAGCTACTTAGCAATCAGCCCCAGCATTTT	CASRQLLSNQPQHF
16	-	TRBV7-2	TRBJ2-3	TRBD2	TGTGCCAGCAGCTTAGTCCTAGCGGGGGGGACAGATACGCAGTATTTT	CASSLVLAGGTDTQYF
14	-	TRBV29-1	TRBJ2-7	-	TGCAGCGTTTTCACCGGGACCAGTACCTACGAGCAGTACTTC	CSVFTGTSTYEQYF
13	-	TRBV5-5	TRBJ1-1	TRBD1	TGTGCCAGCAGCGAACAGGGGCACACTGAAGCTTTCTTT	CASSEQGHTEAFF
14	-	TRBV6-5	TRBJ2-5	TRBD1	TGTGCCAGCAGTTTTTTACAGGGGGCAGAGACCCAGTACTTC	CASSFLQGAETQYF
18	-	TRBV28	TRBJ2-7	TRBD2	TGTGCCAGCAGTTCCCTGACTGAGCGGGGGCTGCCCTCCTACGAGCAGTACTTC	CASSSLTERGLPSYEQYF
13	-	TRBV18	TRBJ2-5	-	TGTGCCAGCTCGCCGGGAGTCCAAGAGACCCAGTACTTC	CASSPGVQETQYF
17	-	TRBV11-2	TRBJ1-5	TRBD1	TGTGCCAGCAGCAAAGGCCGGATGAGGGGGCGCCGGCAGCCCCAGCATTTT	CASSKGRMRGRRQPQHF
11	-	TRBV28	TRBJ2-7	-	TGTGCCAGCAGGGAAGGATACGAGCAGTACTTC	CASREGYEQYF
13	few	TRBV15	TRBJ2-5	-	TGTGCCACCAGCAGGCCCCCTATGAAGACCCAGTACTTC	CATSRPPMKTQYF
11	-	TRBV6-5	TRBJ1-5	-	TGTGCCAGGGACAGAAATCAGCCCCAGCATTTT	CARDRNQPQHF
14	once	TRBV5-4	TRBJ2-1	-	TGTGCCAGCAGCTTCTGGACGGAGGAGAATGAGCAGTTCTTC	CASSFWTEENEQFF